What follows are 15 T cell receptor beta chains derived from one specimen sequenced in a study of blood T cell repertoires in COVID-19. The data were produced by immunoSEQ multiplex PCR, yet TCRdb's version contains in-frame clones alone and is incomplete. The table records approximately 36,000 clones, less than 80% of them present only once. Specimen: peripheral blood. The receptors shown here come from a man aged 65 to 85 with COVID-19, enrolled during active disease.

V and J are TRBV15 and TRBJ2-1, with D possibly TRBD1 on 5 matching bases. This CDR3 contains 14 residues. CDR1 is LNHNV, CDR2 YYDKDF, per germline (reference sequence). V lost 0 bases to trimming and J lost 3 bases, with 6 bases between them. The CDR3 DNA sequence: TGTGCCACCAGCAGAGAACAGGTCTACAATGAGCAGTTCTTC. Translated: CATSREQVYNEQFF.

This clone was seen a single time. The chain combines TRBV10-3 with TRBJ2-7, with TRBD1 as a possible D gene (5 bases). The V gene lost 9 bases and the J gene lost 7 bases, with 28 bases spanning the gap. Germline values: CDR1 ENHRY, CDR2 SYGVKD. The CDR3 contains 16 residues. CDR3 coding DNA: TGTGCCATTAAGTCCGCCAACAGGCCCAACCTGGGGGAGCAGTACTTC. Its translation is CAIKSANRPNLGEQYF.

This chain uses TRBV19 with TRBJ2-7; D unresolved. This CDR3 has 12 residues. CDR1 LNHDA and CDR2 SQIVND come from the germline V gene (reference sequence). Trimming shortened V by 5 bases and J by 8 bases, and 13 bases separated the two germline ends. The CDR3 DNA follows: TGTGCCAGTAGTGCCTCTAGGTGGCAGCAGTACTTC. Its protein is CASSASRWQQYF.

J is TRBJ2-1 and V is TRBV6-6; possibly TRBD2 for D (6 bases). CDR1 MNHNY and CDR2 SVGAGI come from the germline V gene (reference sequence). The CDR3 loop spans 17 amino acids. V gave up 6 bases and J gave up 0 bases, with 18 bases separating them. This CDR3 reads CASSRRDSFSSYNEQFF. CDR3 bases: TGTGCCAGCAGCCGAAGGGACTCCTTCAGCTCCTACAATGAGCAGTTCTTC.

V and J are TRBV10-3 and TRBJ1-1; 9 bases align to TRBD1. Losses at the gene ends were 4 bases for V and 3 bases for J; bases not matched to a gene: 3. This CDR3 comprises 14 residues. Germline V gene lookup returns CDR1 ENHRY and CDR2 SYGVKD. This chain's CDR3 is CAISVGQGYTEAFF. DNA for the CDR3: TGTGCCATCAGTGTCGGACAGGGGTACACTGAAGCTTTCTTT.

A single count supports this clone. The CDR3 bases are TGTGCCAGCAGCCGCCGAAGGATGAGGGGGCGAACCTACGAGCAGTACTTC. Translation: CASSRRRMRGRTYEQYF. The chain links TRBV21-1 to TRBJ2-7; TRBD1 is the table's D call, not checked against the DNA. TRBV21-1 is a pseudogene locus. There are 17 residues in the CDR3.

J is TRBJ1-4 and V is TRBV4-1, with TRBD1 matching 7 bases. CDR3 length: 15 residues. Germline trimming cut 5 bases from V and 8 bases from J; bases unmatched to any gene: 11. Germline values: CDR1 MGHRA, CDR2 YSYEKL. CDR3 region: CASSRPGQFLEKLFF. CDR3 DNA sequence: TGCGCCAGCAGCAGGCCGGGACAGTTTCTCGAAAAACTGTTTTTT.

This chain joins TRBV5-6 and TRBJ1-3; 9 bases match TRBD1. The germline gives CDR1 SGHDT, CDR2 YYEEEE. V shed 0 bases, J shed 0 bases, and the junction held 1 base outside the gene matches. There are 16 residues in the CDR3. CDR3 sequence: CASSLVGQGSGNTIYF. The CDR3 nucleotides are TGTGCCAGCAGCTTGGTGGGACAGGGCTCTGGAAACACCATATATTTT.

This clone has only one observation. The genes are TRBV28 and TRBJ1-1, with 8 positions matching TRBD1. The CDR3 loop spans 15 amino acids. V shed 5 bases and J 2 bases; nucleotides not matched to a gene: 7. Germline assignment: CDR1 MDHEN and CDR2 SYDVKM. DNA of the CDR3: TGTGCCAGCAGTCAACCCGGACAGGGAAACACTGAAGCTTTCTTT. This encodes CASSQPGQGNTEAFF.

The rearrangement joins TRBV27 to TRBJ2-7; the match to TRBD2 covers 9 bases. CDR1 is MNHEY, CDR2 SMNVEV, per germline (reference sequence). This CDR3 comprises 14 residues. With 10 bases clipped from V and 3 bases from J, the junction kept 10 bases outside the gene matches. The CDR3 DNA is TGTGCCACCAAACAACTAGCGGGCAACTACGAGCAGTACTTC. This sequence encodes CATKQLAGNYEQYF.

J is TRBJ2-1 and V is TRBV6-4, with 7 bases matching TRBD2. V was clipped by 0 bases and J by 12 bases; unmatched bases: 14. This CDR3 is built from 16 residues. Germline CDR1 reads MRHNA; CDR2 reads SNTAGT. Here the CDR3 DNA reads TGTGCCAGCAGTGACTCCGGCGGGGGACCCCATGTGGGGCAGTTCTTC. Protein sequence: CASSDSGGGPHVGQFF.

The gene calls are TRBV18 and TRBJ1-4, with D maybe TRBD1 (6 bases). Trimming took 3 bases from V and 1 from J, leaving 12 bases between them. Looked up from germline, CDR1 is KGHSH and CDR2 is LQKENI. CDR3 length: 16 residues. In DNA, the CDR3 is TGTGCCAGCTCACCGCCGGGAGGGGGAACTAATGAAAAACTGTTTTTT. It translates to CASSPPGGGTNEKLFF. Using reference TRBV18 and TRBJ1-4 for the parts outside the CDR3, the full variable domain is NAGVMQNPRHLVRRRGQEARLRCSPMKGHSHVYWYRQLPEEGLKFMVYLQKENIIDESGMPKERFSAEFPKEGPSILRIQQVVRGDSAAYFCASSPPGGGTNEKLFFGSGTQLSVL.

The chain is built from TRBV7-9 and TRBJ2-7, with D possibly matching TRBD1 (5 bases). Germline assignment: CDR1 SEHNR and CDR2 FQNEAQ (reference sequence). The CDR3 has 13 amino acids. V was clipped by 4 bases and J by 6 bases, with 13 bases between them. The CDR3, as DNA: TGTGCCAGCAGCTCAGGGATTTTTAGCGAGCAGTACTTC. Translation gives CASSSGIFSEQYF.

The chain carries TRBV27 and TRBJ2-7, with a weak D call TRBD1 (6 bases). Trimming removed 2 bases from V and 1 base from J, with 6 bases in between. The CDR3 loop spans 13 amino acids. Germline values: CDR1 MNHEY, CDR2 SMNVEV (reference sequence). The CDR3: CASSLTGSYEQYF. In DNA, the CDR3 is TGTGCCAGCAGTTTAACAGGGTCCTACGAGCAGTACTTC.

This clone was observed a handful of times. V gene TRBV5-6 combines with J gene TRBJ1-1; D remains ambiguous. The CDR3 runs to 13 residues. Trimming removed 0 bases at V and 1 base at J, with 4 bases between. Germline V lookup: CDR1 SGHDT, CDR2 YYEEEE. The CDR3 region is CASSLGANTEAFF. CDR3 DNA: TGTGCCAGCAGCTTGGGGGCGAACACTGAAGCTTTCTTT. Using reference TRBV5-6 and TRBJ1-1 for the parts outside the CDR3, the full variable domain is DAGVTQSPTHLIKTRGQQVTLRCSPKSGHDTVSWYQQALGQGPQFIFQYYEEEERQRGNFPDRFSGHQFPNYSSELNVNALLLGDSALYLCASSLGANTEAFFGQGTRLTVV.